Listed below are T cell receptor beta chains from one sample, sequenced in a study of blood T cell repertoires in COVID-19. Some clones are missing from TCRdb's copy, which holds only in-frame ones; the method was immunoSEQ multiplex PCR. Of over 150,000 clones listed, about 80% are singletons. Sequencing was done on a sample of peripheral blood. The receptor set was obtained from a woman in her 70s with acute or convalescent COVID-19. The CDR3 runs from the conserved cysteine through the conserved F or W. D genes are given only for firm matches. A clone size is listed for some rows: how often the clone was seen (once, few, many), or a class if it is expanded.

J gene	clone size	D gene	V gene	CDR3 DNA	CDR3 protein
TRBJ2-6	-	-	TRBV5-1	TGCGCCAGCAGCTTATCGAATGCAGGAGGCTCTGGGGCCAACGTCCTGACTTTC	CASSLSNAGGSGANVLTF
TRBJ2-1	-	-	TRBV24-1	TGTGCCACCAGTGACCGACTGAACTACAATGAGCAGTTCTTC	CATSDRLNYNEQFF
TRBJ2-3	-	TRBD2	TRBV28	TGTGCCAGCAGTCCGGGACTAGCCTTAGATACGCAGTATTTT	CASSPGLALDTQYF
TRBJ1-5	-	-	TRBV18	TGTGCCAGCTCCTCCTCCGTGGCAGGAAACAATCAGCCCCAGCATTTT	CASSSSVAGNNQPQHF
TRBJ2-3	-	TRBD1	TRBV5-1	TGCGCCAGCAGCAAGAAGGGGGGCGGGACAGGGGCAGCAGATACGCAGTATTTT	CASSKKGGGTGAADTQYF
TRBJ1-2	-	-	TRBV2	TGTGCCAGCAGTGCAGCCCAGAAGTATGGCTACACCTTC	CASSAAQKYGYTF
TRBJ2-2	-	-	TRBV7-2	TGTGCCAGCAGCTTGTCCGTAGCAGTAGGGGAGCTGTTTTTT	CASSLSVAVGELFF
TRBJ1-1	-	TRBD1	TRBV19	TGTGCCAGTAGCGGCCCCTCGCCGGGACAGGTAAACACTGAAGCTTTCTTT	CASSGPSPGQVNTEAFF
TRBJ1-2	few	-	TRBV5-1	TGCGCCAGCAGCGCGGGGGCCGGAGGCTACACCTTC	CASSAGAGGYTF
TRBJ1-3	-	-	TRBV7-3	TGTGCCAGCAGCCCCGGAGGGAGGGCCAGCGGAAACACCATATATTTT	CASSPGGRASGNTIYF
TRBJ1-2	-	-	TRBV3-1/TRBV3-2	TGTGCCAGCAGCGCGCAGCGGCAGGGCTACACCTTC	CASSAQRQGYTF
TRBJ1-4	-	TRBD1	TRBV28	TGTGCCAGCAGTTTACGACAGGGGGCGGGTGAAAAACTGTTTTTT	CASSLRQGAGEKLFF
TRBJ1-5	-	TRBD1	TRBV15	TGTGCCACCAGCCAATTCCCTCTGGGACAGGGCGGTCAGCCCCAGCATTTT	CATSQFPLGQGGQPQHF
TRBJ1-4	few	-	TRBV5-1	TGCGCCAGCAGCTTGGCCTACGAAGCAAATGAAAAACTGTTTTTT	CASSLAYEANEKLFF
TRBJ2-1	-	-	TRBV7-2	TGTGCCAGCAGCCCTAGAAGCGACAGATATGAGCAGTTCTTC	CASSPRSDRYEQFF
TRBJ2-1	-	TRBD2	TRBV5-1	TGCGCCAGCAGCTTGGAGGGACTAGCGGGAGTACGGGCGTACAATGAGCAGTTCTTC	CASSLEGLAGVRAYNEQFF
TRBJ1-5	-	-	TRBV30	TGTGCCTGGAGTTCAGGGGCCGAGGTTCAGCCCCAGCATTTT	CAWSSGAEVQPQHF
TRBJ1-2	-	-	TRBV2	TGTGCCAGCGGCAGGGAAGGCTTTAACTATGGCTACACCTTC	CASGREGFNYGYTF
TRBJ2-7	-	-	TRBV7-9	TGTGCCAGCAGCTTAGCCTATGGTCCCTCCTACGAGCAGTACTTC	CASSLAYGPSYEQYF
TRBJ2-7	-	TRBD1	TRBV5-6	TGTGCCAGCAGCTTCAGGGCCCGGGACAGCTCCTACGAGCAGTACTTC	CASSFRARDSSYEQYF
TRBJ2-2	once	-	TRBV7-6	TGTGCCAGCAGCTCCCGCAGACAGGCTAACACCGGGGAGCTGTTTTTT	CASSSRRQANTGELFF
TRBJ2-3	-	-	TRBV5-1	TGCGCCAGCAGCGGGGCTACAGGCCCTAGCACAGATACGCAGTATTTT	CASSGATGPSTDTQYF
TRBJ1-1	-	-	TRBV27	TGTGCCAGCAGGCTTCGGGGGGCGGGGCACACTGAAGCTTTCTTT	CASRLRGAGHTEAFF
TRBJ2-2	-	-	TRBV18	TGTGCCAGCTCACCGATAACAGGGATCACCGGGGAGCTGTTTTTT	CASSPITGITGELFF
TRBJ1-3	-	-	TRBV10-3	TGTGCCATCAGTGAGTCAGAGGGAGGAAACACCATATATTTT	CAISESEGGNTIYF
TRBJ2-2	once	TRBD2	TRBV9	TGTGCCAGCAGCGTCATAGCGGGTTTCAGTACCGGGGAGCTGTTTTTT	CASSVIAGFSTGELFF
TRBJ2-2	-	TRBD1	TRBV5-1	TGCGCCAGCAGCGCCGGGACAGGGAACACCGGGGAGCTGTTTTTT	CASSAGTGNTGELFF
TRBJ2-7	-	TRBD2	TRBV11-2	TGTGCCAGCAGCTTCCAGCGGGAGGCATTCTACGAGCAGTACTTC	CASSFQREAFYEQYF
TRBJ2-3	-	TRBD2	TRBV5-6	TGTGCCAGCAGCTTGTGGATAGCGGGAGGGACACGGGATACGCAGTATTTT	CASSLWIAGGTRDTQYF
TRBJ2-3	-	TRBD1	TRBV13	TGTGCCAGCAGCTCAAAGGACAGGGCGGGAGATACGCAGTATTTT	CASSSKDRAGDTQYF
TRBJ2-2	many	TRBD2	TRBV27	TGTGCCAGCCATGGACTAAGCGGGAGGGCCGGGGAGCTGTTTTTT	CASHGLSGRAGELFF
TRBJ1-3	-	TRBD1	TRBV7-2	TGTGCCAGCAGTTCGCAGGGGGCTGCCGGAAACACCATATATTTT	CASSSQGAAGNTIYF
TRBJ2-7	many	TRBD1	TRBV2	TGTGCCAGCTCCCTTCGAGGGACAGGGTCGCGGGAGCAGTACTTC	CASSLRGTGSREQYF
TRBJ2-5	-	TRBD1	TRBV5-8	TGTGCCAGCAGCCGGAGACAGGGTATCCAAGAGACCCAGTACTTC	CASSRRQGIQETQYF
TRBJ2-1	-	-	TRBV11-2	TGTGCCAGCAGCTTAGTTCGGCGGAGGCACAATGAGCAGTTCTTC	CASSLVRRRHNEQFF
TRBJ2-2	-	-	TRBV19	TGTGCCAGTAGTATCTTAGCGGCAAGGATCGCGAACACCGGGGAGCTGTTTTTT	CASSILAARIANTGELFF
TRBJ2-2	-	-	TRBV6-5	TGTGCCAGCAGTCCTGACAGGCACACCGGGGAGCTGTTTTTT	CASSPDRHTGELFF